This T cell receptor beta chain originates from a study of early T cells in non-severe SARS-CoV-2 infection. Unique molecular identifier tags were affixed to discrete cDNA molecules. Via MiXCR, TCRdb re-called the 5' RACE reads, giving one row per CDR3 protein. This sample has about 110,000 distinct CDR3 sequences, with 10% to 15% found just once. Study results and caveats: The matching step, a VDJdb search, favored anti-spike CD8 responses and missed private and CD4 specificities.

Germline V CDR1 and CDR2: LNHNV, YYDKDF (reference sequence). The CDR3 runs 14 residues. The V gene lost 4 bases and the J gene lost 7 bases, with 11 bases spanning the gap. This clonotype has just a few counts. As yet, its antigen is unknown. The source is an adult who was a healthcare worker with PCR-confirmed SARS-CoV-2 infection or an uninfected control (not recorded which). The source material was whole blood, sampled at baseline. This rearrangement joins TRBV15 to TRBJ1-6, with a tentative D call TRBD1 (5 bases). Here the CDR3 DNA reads TGTGCCACCAGCAAGGGACGGCTGAATTCACCCCTCCACTTT. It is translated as CATSKGRLNSPLHF.